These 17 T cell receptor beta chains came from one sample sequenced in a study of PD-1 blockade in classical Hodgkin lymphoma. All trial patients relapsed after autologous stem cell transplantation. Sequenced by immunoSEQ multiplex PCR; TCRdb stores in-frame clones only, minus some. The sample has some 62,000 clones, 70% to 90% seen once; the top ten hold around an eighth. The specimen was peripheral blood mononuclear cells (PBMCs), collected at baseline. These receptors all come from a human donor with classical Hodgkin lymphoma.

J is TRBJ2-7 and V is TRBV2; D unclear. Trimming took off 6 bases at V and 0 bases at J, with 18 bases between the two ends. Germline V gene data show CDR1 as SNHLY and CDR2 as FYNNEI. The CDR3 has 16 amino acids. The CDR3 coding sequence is TGTGCCAGCAGAGTTATCCGTTCTCCCCCCTCCTACGAGCAGTACTTC. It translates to CASRVIRSPPSYEQYF.

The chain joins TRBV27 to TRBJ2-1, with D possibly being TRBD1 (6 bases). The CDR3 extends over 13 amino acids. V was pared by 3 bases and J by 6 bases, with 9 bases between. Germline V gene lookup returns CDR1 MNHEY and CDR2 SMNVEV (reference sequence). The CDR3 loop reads CASSFRGPNEQFF. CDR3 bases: TGTGCCAGCAGTTTCAGGGGTCCCAATGAGCAGTTCTTC.

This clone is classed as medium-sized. CDR3 sequence: CASSIARGPNSPLHF. The CDR3, as DNA: TGTGCCAGCAGCATAGCCCGGGGACCGAATTCACCCCTCCACTTT. The chain combines TRBV11-2 with TRBJ1-6; possible D gene TRBD1, 5 bases. CDR1 is SGHAT, CDR2 FQNNGV, per germline. V was trimmed by 5 bases and J by 7 bases, leaving 15 bases between them. The CDR3 consists of 15 residues.

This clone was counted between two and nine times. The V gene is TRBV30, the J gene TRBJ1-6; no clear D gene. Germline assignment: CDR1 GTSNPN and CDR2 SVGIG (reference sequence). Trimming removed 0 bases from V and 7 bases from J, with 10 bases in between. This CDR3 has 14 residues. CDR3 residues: CAWSVGRENSPLHF. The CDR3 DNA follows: TGTGCCTGGAGTGTTGGACGGGAGAATTCACCCCTCCACTTT.

In DNA form, the CDR3 reads TGTGCCAGCAGCCAACGTGGTAGCAATCAGCCCCAGCATTTT. Protein: CASSQRGSNQPQHF. The V call is TRBV4-2, the J call TRBJ1-5; D not resolved. The V gene's germline CDR1 is LGHNA and CDR2 YNFKEQ. The CDR3 runs to 14 residues. V was trimmed by 2 bases and J by 0 bases, leaving 5 bases between them.

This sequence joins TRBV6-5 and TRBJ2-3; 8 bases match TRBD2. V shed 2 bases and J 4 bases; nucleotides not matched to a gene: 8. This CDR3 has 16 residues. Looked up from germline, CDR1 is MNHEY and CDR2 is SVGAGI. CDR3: CASSYDPGGLPDTQYF. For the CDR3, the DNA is TGTGCCAGCAGTTACGATCCGGGGGGGCTGCCAGATACGCAGTATTTT.

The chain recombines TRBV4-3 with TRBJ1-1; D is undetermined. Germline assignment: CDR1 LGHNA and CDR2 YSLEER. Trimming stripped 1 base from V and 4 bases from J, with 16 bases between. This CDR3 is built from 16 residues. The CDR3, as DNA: TGCGCCAGCAGCCAAGGCGCTGGGGAAAGCCCCACTGAAGCTTTCTTT. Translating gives CASSQGAGESPTEAFF.

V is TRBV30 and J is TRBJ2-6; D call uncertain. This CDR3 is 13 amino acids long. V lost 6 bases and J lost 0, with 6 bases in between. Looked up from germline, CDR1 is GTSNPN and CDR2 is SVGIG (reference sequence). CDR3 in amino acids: CACWSSGANVLTF. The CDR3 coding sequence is TGTGCCTGTTGGAGCTCTGGGGCCAACGTCCTGACTTTC.

The CDR3 reads CASSLWGSGGPETQYF. The CDR3 bases are TGTGCCAGCAGCTTGTGGGGTAGCGGGGGGCCAGAGACCCAGTACTTC. The chain joins TRBV5-6 to TRBJ2-5; 10 bases match TRBD2. The CDR3 is 16 amino acids. Per germline, CDR1 SGHDT and CDR2 YYEEEE. The junction had 7 bases not matched to a gene; V was cut back by 1 base and J by 4 bases.

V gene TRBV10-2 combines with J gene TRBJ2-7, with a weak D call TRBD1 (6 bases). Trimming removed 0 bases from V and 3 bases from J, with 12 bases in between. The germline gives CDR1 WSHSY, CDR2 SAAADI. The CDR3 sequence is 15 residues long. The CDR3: CASSESGTPFYEQYF. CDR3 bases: TGCGCCAGCAGTGAGTCGGGGACACCTTTCTACGAGCAGTACTTC.

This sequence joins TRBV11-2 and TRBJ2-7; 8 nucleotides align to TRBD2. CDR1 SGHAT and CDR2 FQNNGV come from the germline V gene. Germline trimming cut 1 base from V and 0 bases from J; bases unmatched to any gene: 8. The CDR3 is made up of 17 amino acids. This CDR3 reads CASSLVGGSGVSYEQYF. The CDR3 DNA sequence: TGTGCCAGCAGCTTAGTGGGGGGTAGCGGGGTCTCCTACGAGCAGTACTTC.

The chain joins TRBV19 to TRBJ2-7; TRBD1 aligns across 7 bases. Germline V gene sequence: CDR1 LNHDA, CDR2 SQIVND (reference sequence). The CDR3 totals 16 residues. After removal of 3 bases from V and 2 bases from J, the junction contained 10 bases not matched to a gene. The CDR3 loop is CASSMGDSLITYEQYF. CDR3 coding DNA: TGTGCCAGTAGTATGGGGGACAGTCTAATCACCTACGAGCAGTACTTC.

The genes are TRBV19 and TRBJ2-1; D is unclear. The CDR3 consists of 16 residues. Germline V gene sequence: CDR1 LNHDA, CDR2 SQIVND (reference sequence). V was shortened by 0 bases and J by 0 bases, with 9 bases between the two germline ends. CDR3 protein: CASSIEPASSYNEQFF. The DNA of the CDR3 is TGTGCCAGTAGTATAGAACCGGCTAGCTCCTACAATGAGCAGTTCTTC.

CDR3 nucleotide sequence: TGCGCCAGCAGCCAAGTGTACCCCCGGGGAGGAAATGAGCAGTTCTTC. Translating gives CASSQVYPRGGNEQFF. V and J are TRBV4-3 and TRBJ2-1; D is possibly TRBD2 (6 bases). The CDR3 has 16 amino acids. Per the germline V gene, CDR1 is LGHNA and CDR2 is YSLEER. Trimming took off 1 base at V and 7 bases at J, with 17 bases between the two ends.

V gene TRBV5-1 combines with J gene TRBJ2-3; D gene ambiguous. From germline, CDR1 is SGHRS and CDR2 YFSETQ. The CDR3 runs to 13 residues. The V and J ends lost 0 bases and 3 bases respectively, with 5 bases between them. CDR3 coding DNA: TGCGCCAGCAGCTTGGCCGGGACAGATACGCAGTATTTT. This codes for CASSLAGTDTQYF.

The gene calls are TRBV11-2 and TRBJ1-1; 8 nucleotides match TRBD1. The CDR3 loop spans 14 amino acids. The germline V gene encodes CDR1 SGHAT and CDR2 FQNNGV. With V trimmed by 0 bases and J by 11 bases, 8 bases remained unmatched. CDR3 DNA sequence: TGTGCCAGCAGCTTAGATCTGGCAGGGGGCGAGGCTTTCTTT. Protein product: CASSLDLAGGEAFF.

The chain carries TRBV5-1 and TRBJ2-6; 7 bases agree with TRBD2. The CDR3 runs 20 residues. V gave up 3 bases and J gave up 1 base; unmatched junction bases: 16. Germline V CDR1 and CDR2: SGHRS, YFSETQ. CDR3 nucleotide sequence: TGCGCCAGCAGCTCCAGGGAGGGGCACGAGGGCTCTTCTGGGGCCAACGTCCTGACTTTC. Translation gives CASSSREGHEGSSGANVLTF.